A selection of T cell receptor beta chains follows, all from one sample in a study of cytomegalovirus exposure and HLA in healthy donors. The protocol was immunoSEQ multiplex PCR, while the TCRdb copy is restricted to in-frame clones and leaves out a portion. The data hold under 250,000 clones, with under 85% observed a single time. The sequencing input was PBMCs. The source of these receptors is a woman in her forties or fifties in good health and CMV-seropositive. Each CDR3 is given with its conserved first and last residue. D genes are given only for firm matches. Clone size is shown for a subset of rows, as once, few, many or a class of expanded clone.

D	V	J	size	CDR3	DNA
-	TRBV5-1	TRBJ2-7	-	CASRTHLSEGGQVYEQYF	TGCGCCAGCAGGACCCATCTGTCAGAGGGGGGGCAAGTTTACGAGCAGTACTTC
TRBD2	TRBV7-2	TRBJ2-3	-	CASSLGVGRGVFGNTQYF	TGTGCCAGCAGCTTAGGAGTCGGGCGGGGGGTATTTGGAAATACGCAGTATTTT
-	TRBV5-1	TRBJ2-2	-	CASSSQGTGELFF	TGCGCCAGCAGCTCTCAGGGGACCGGGGAGCTGTTTTTT
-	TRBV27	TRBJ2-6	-	CASSFHFSGTRANVLTF	TGTGCCAGCAGCTTCCATTTTTCCGGGACAAGGGCCAACGTCCTGACTTTC
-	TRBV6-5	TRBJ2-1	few	CASSEGNSYNEQFF	TGTGCCAGCAGTGAGGGTAACTCCTACAATGAGCAGTTCTTC
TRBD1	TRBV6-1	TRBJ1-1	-	CASVQGLLEAFF	TGTGCCAGCGTACAGGGGCTCCTTGAAGCTTTCTTT
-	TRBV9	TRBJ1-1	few	CASSLSQGIMNTEAFF	TGTGCCAGCAGCCTGAGTCAGGGGATCATGAACACTGAAGCTTTCTTT
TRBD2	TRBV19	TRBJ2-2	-	CASSPWQRGDGELFF	TGTGCCAGTAGTCCTTGGCAGCGGGGGGACGGGGAGCTGTTTTTT
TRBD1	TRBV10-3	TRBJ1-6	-	CAISVGTGGNSPLHF	TGTGCCATCAGTGTCGGGACAGGGGGTAATTCACCCCTCCACTTT
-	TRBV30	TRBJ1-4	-	CAWSDGHSVPKKLFF	TGTGCCTGGAGTGATGGACACTCCGTCCCCAAAAAACTGTTTTTT
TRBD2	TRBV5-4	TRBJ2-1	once	CASSLFVAGLYNEQFF	TGTGCCAGCAGCTTGTTCGTAGCGGGGTTATACAATGAGCAGTTCTTC
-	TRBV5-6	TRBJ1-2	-	CASSLYGNQVYGYTF	TGTGCCAGCAGCTTGTACGGTAACCAGGTCTATGGCTACACCTTC
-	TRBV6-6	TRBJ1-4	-	CASSYRGEEKLFF	TGTGCCAGCAGTTACCGGGGTGAGGAAAAACTGTTTTTT
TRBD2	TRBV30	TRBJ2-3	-	CAWSPLSGGSNTQYF	TGTGCCTGGAGTCCACTTAGCGGGGGATCTAATACGCAGTATTTT
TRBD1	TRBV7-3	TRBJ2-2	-	CASRTTGLNTGELFF	TGTGCCAGCCGAACGACAGGGTTGAACACCGGGGAGCTGTTTTTT
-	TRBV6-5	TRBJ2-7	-	CASSYSFSTNEQYF	TGTGCCAGCAGTTACTCATTTAGCACCAACGAGCAGTACTTC